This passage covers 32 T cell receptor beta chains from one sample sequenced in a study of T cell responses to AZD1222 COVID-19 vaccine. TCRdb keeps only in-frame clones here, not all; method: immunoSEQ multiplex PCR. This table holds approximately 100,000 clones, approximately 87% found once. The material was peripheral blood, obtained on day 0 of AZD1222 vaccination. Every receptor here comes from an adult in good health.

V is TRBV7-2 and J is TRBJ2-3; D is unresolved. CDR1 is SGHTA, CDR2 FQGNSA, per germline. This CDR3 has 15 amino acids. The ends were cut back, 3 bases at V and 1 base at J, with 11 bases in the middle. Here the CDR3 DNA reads TGTGCCAGCAGCTTGTGGGCAAGACGCACAGATACGCAGTATTTT. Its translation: CASSLWARRTDTQYF. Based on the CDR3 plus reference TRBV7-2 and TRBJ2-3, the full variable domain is GAGVSQSPSNKVTEKGKDVELRCDPISGHTALYWYRQSLGQGLEFLIYFQGNSAPDKSGLPSDRFSAERTGGSVSTLTIQRTQQEDSAVYLCASSLWARRTDTQYFGPGTRLTVL.

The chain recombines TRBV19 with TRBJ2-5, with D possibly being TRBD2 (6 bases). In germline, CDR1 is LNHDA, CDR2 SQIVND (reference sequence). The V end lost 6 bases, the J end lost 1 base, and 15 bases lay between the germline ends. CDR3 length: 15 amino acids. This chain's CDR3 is CASSTSGDFQETQYF. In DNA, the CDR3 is TGTGCCAGTAGCACGTCGGGGGACTTCCAAGAGACCCAGTACTTC.

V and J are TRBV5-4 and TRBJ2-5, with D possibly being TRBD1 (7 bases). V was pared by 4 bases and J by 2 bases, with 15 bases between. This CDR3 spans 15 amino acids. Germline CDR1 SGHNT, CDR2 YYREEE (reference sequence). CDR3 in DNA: TGTGCCAGCAGCCCAGCGACAGGGAGGCAAGAGACCCAGTACTTC. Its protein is CASSPATGRQETQYF. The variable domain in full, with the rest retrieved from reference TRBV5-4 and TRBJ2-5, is ETGVTQSPTHLIKTRGQQVTLRCSSQSGHNTVSWYQQALGQGPQFIFQYYREEENGRGNFPPRFSGLQFPNYSSELNVNALELDDSALYLCASSPATGRQETQYFGPGTRLLVL.

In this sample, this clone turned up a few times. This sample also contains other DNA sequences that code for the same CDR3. The CDR3 nucleotides are TGTGCCAGCAGTTCCCCTAGCGGGAGGGCCACGGATACGCAGTATTTT. Encoded protein: CASSSPSGRATDTQYF. This chain connects TRBV6-2 or TRBV6-3 to TRBJ2-3; 12 bases are shared with TRBD2. The germline CDR1 and CDR2 sequences are MNHEY and SVGEGT. The CDR3 is 16 amino acids. V trimming: 4 bases; J trimming: 6 bases; junction bases outside the gene matches: 8.

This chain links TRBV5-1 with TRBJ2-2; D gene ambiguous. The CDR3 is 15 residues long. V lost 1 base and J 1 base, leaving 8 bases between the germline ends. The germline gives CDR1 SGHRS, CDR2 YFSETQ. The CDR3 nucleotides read TGCGCCAGCAGCTTGACAGCCATGAACACCGGGGAGCTGTTTTTT. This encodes CASSLTAMNTGELFF.

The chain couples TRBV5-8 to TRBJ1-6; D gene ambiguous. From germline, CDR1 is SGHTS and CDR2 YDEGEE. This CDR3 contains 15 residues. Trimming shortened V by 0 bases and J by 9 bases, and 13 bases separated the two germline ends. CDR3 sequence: CASSLVVTRISPLHF. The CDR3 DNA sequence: TGTGCCAGCAGCTTGGTTGTGACCAGGATTTCACCCCTCCACTTT. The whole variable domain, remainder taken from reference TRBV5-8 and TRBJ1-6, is EAGVTQSPTHLIKTRGQQATLRCSPISGHTSVYWYQQALGLGLQFLLWYDEGEERNRGNFPPRFSGRQFPNYSSELNVNALELEDSALYLCASSLVVTRISPLHFGNGTRLTVT.

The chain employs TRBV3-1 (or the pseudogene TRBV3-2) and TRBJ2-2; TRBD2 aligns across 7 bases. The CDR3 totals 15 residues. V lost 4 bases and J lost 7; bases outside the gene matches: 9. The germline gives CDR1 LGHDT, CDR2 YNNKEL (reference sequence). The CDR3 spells CASSLRTSSVGELFF. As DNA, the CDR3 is TGTGCCAGCAGCCTACGGACTAGTTCGGTCGGGGAGCTGTTTTTT.

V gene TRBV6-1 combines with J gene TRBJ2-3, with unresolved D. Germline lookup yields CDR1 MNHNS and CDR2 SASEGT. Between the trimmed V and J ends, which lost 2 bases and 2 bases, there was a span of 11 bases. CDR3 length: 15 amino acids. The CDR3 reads CASSENGRTTDTQYF. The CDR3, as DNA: TGTGCCAGCAGTGAAAACGGCAGGACCACAGATACGCAGTATTTT.

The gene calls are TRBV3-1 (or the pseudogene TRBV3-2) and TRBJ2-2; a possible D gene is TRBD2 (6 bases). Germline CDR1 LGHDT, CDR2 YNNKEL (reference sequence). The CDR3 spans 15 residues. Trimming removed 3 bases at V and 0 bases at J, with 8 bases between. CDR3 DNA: TGTGCCAGCAGCCACACTAGCCCGAACACCGGGGAGCTGTTTTTT. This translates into CASSHTSPNTGELFF.

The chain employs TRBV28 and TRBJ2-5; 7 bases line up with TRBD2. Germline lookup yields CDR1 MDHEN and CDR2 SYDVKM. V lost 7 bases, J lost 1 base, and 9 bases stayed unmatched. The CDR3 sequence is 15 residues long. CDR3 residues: CASTGNGGVQETQYF. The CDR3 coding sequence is TGTGCCAGCACTGGAAATGGGGGGGTCCAAGAGACCCAGTACTTC.

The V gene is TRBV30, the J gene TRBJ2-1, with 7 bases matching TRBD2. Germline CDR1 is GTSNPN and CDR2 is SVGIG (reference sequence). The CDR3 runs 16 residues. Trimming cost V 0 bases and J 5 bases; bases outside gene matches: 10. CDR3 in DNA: TGTGCCTGGAGTGTACTAGGACTAGACCGACACAATGAGCAGTTCTTC. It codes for CAWSVLGLDRHNEQFF.

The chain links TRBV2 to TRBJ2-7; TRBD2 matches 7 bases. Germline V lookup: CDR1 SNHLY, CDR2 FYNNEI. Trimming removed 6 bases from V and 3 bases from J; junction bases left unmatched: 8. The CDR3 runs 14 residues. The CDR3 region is CASRPRWGGYEQYF. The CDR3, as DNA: TGTGCCAGCAGACCCCGATGGGGGGGCTACGAGCAGTACTTC.

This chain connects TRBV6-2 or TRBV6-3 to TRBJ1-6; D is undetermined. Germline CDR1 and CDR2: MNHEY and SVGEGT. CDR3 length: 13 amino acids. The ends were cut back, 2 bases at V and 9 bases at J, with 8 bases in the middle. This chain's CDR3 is CASSYDPASPLHF. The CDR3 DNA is TGTGCCAGCAGTTACGACCCAGCTTCACCCCTCCACTTT.

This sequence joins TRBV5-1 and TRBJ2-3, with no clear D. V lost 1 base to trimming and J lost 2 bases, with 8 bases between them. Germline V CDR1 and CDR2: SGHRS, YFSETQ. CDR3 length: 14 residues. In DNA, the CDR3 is TGCGCCAGCAGCTTGAACACCCTCACAGATACGCAGTATTTT. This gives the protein CASSLNTLTDTQYF.

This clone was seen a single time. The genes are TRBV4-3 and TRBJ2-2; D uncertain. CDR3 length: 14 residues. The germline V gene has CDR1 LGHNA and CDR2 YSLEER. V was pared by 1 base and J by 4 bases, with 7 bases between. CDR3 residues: CASSQGASTGELFF. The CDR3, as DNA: TGCGCCAGCAGCCAAGGCGCCAGCACCGGGGAGCTGTTTTTT.

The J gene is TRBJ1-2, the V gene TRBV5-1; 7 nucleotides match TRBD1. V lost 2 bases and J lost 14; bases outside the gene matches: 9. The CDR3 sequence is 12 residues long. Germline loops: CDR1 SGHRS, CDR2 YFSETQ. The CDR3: CASSLGQESTTF. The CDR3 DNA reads TGCGCCAGCAGCTTAGGACAGGAAAGTACGACCTTC.

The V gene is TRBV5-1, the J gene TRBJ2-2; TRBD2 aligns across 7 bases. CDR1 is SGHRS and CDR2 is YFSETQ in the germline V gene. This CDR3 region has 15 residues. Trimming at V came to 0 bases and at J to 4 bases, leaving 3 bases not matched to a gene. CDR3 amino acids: CASSLDGRATGELFF. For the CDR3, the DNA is TGCGCCAGCAGCTTGGATGGGAGGGCCACCGGGGAGCTGTTTTTT.

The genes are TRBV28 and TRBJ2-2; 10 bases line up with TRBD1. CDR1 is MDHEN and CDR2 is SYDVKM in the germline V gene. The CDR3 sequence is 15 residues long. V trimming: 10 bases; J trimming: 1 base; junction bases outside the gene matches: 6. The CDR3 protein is CAITDRGKNTGELFF. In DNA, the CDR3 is TGTGCCATCACGGACAGGGGGAAGAACACCGGGGAGCTGTTTTTT. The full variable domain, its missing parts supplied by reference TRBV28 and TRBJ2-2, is DVKVTQSSRYLVKRTGEKVFLECVQDMDHENMFWYRQDPGLGLRLIYFSYDVKMKEKGDIPEGYSVSREKKERFSLILESASTNQTSMYLCAITDRGKNTGELFFGEGSRLTVL.

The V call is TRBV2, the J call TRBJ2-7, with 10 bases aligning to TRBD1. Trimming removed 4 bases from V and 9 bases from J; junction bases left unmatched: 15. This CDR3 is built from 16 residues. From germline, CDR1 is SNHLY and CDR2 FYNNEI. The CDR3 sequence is CASSASGTGVKTLQYF. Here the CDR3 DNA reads TGTGCCAGCAGTGCCTCCGGGACAGGGGTAAAAACTTTGCAGTACTTC. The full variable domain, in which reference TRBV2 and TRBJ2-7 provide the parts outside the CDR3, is EPEVTQTPSHQVTQMGQEVILRCVPISNHLYFYWYRQILGQKVEFLVSFYNNEISEKSEIFDDQFSVERPDGSNFTLKIRSTKLEDSAMYFCASSASGTGVKTLQYFGPGTRLTVT.

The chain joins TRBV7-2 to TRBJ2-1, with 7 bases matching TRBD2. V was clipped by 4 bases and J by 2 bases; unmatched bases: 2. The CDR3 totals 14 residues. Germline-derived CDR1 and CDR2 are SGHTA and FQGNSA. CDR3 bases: TGTGCCAGCAGCTCCGGGACTACCTACAATGAGCAGTTCTTC. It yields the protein CASSSGTTYNEQFF.

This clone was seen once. The DNA for the CDR3 is TGTGCCAGCAGCCCTAGCGGGAGGGCCTACAATGAGCAGTTCTTC. Amino acid sequence: CASSPSGRAYNEQFF. The rearrangement uses TRBV27 and TRBJ2-1; TRBD2 matches at 12 bases. The germline V gene encodes CDR1 MNHEY and CDR2 SMNVEV (reference sequence). This CDR3 spans 15 amino acids. With V trimmed by 6 bases and J by 2 bases, 2 bases remained unmatched.

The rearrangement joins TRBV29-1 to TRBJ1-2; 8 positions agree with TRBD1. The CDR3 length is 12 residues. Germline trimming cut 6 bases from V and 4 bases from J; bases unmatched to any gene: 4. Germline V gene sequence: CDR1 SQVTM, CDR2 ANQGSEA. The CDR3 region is CSVIDRGYGYTF. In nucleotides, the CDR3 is TGCAGCGTCATTGACAGGGGCTATGGCTACACCTTC.

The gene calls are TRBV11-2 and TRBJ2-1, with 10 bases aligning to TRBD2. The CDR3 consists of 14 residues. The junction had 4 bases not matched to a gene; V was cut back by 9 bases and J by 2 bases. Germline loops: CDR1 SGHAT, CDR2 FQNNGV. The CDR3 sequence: CASKTSGAYNEQFF. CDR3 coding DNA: TGTGCCAGTAAAACTAGCGGGGCCTACAATGAGCAGTTCTTC.

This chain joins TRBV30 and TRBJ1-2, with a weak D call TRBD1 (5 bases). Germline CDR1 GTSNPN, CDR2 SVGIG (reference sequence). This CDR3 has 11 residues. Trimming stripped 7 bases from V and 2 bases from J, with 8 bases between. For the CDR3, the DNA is TGTGCCTCCCGGGGGAACTATGGCTACACCTTC. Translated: CASRGNYGYTF. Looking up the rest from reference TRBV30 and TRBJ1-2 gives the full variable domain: SQTIHQWPATLVQPVGSPLSLECTVEGTSNPNLYWYRQAAGRGLQLLFYSVGIGQISSEVPQNLSASRPQDRQFILSSKKLLLSDSGFYLCASRGNYGYTFGSGTRLTVV.

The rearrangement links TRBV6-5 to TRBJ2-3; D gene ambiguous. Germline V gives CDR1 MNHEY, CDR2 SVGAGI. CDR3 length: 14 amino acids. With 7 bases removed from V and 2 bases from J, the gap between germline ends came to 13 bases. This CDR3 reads CASTPPDHTDTQYF. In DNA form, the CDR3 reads TGTGCCAGCACCCCTCCCGATCACACAGATACGCAGTATTTT.

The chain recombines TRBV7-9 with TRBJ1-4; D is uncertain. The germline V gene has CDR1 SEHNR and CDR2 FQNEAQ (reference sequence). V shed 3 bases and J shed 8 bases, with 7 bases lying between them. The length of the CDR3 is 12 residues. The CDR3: CASSLEGEKLFF. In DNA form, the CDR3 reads TGTGCCAGCAGCTTGGAGGGAGAAAAACTGTTTTTT.

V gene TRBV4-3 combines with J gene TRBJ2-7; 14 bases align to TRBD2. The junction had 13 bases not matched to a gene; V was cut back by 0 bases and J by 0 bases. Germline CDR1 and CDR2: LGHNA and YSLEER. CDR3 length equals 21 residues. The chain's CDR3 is CASSQDLFRTSGRLSSYEQYF. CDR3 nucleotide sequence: TGCGCCAGCAGCCAAGATCTATTTAGGACTAGCGGGAGGTTGAGCTCCTACGAGCAGTACTTC.

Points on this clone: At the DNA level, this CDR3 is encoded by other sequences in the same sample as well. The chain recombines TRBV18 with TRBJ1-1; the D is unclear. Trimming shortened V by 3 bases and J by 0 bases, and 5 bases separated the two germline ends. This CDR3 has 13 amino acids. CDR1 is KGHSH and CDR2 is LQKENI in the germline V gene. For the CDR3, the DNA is TGTGCCAGCTCACCCCAAGTGAACACTGAAGCTTTCTTT. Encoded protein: CASSPQVNTEAFF.

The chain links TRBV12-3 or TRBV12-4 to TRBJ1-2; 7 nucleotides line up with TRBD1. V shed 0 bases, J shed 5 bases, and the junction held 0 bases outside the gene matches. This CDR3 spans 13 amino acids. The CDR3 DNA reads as TGTGCCAGCAGTTTAGCGGGACAGTATGGCTACACCTTC. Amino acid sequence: CASSLAGQYGYTF.

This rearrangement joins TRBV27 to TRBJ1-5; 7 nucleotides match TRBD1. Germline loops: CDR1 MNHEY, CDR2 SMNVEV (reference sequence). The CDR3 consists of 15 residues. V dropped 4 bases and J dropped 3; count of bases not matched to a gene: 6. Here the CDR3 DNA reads TGTGCCAGCAGTTCCCGGACAGGAATCAATCAGCCCCAGCATTTT. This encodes CASSSRTGINQPQHF.

The CDR3 here is CASSLIGEPQHF. The CDR3 DNA is TGTGCCAGCAGCTTAATCGGAGAGCCCCAGCATTTT. This chain connects TRBV7-9 to TRBJ1-5; D is uncertain. V was clipped by 2 bases and J by 8 bases, with 7 bases between them. CDR3 length equals 12 residues. The germline gives CDR1 SEHNR, CDR2 FQNEAQ (reference sequence).

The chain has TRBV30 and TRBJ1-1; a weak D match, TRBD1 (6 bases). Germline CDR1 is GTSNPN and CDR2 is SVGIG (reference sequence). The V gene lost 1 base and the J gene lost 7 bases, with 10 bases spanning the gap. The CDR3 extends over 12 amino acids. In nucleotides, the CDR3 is TGTGCCTGGAGTGGGGGGCAGATTGAAGCTTTCTTT. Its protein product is CAWSGGQIEAFF.